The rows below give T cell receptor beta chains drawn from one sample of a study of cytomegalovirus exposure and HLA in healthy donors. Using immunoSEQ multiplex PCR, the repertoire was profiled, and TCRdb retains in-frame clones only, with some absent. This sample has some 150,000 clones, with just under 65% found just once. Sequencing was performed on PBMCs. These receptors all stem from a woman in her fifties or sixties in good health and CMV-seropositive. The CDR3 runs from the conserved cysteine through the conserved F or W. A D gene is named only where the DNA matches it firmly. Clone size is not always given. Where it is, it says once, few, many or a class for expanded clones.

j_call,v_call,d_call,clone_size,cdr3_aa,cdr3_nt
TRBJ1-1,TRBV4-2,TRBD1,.,CASSQDLGTGAGGYPEAFF,TGTGCCAGCAGCCAAGATCTGGGGACAGGGGCGGGGGGGTACCCTGAAGCTTTCTTT
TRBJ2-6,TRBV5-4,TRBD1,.,CASSSPGTGHSGANVLTF,TGTGCCAGCAGCTCACCCGGGACAGGGCACTCTGGGGCCAACGTCCTGACTTTC
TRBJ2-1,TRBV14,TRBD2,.,CASSQFLLAGASNEQFF,TGTGCCAGCAGCCAATTCCTACTAGCGGGAGCCTCCAATGAGCAGTTCTTC
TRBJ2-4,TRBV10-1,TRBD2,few,CASRGLAELAKNIQYF,TGCGCCAGCAGGGGACTAGCGGAACTAGCCAAAAACATTCAGTACTTC
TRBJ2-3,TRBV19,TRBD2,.,CASSAEVAGSTDTQYF,TGTGCCAGTAGCGCCGAAGTAGCGGGAAGTACAGATACGCAGTATTTT
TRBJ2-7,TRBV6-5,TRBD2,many,CASEEGGKSYEQYF,TGTGCCAGCGAAGAGGGAGGGAAGTCCTACGAGCAGTACTTC
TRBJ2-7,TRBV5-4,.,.,CASSLDDYEQYF,TGTGCCAGCAGCTTGGACGATTACGAGCAGTACTTC
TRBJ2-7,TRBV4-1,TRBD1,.,CASSQAGQGALGEQYF,TGCGCCAGCAGCCAAGCAGGACAGGGGGCACTAGGCGAGCAGTACTTC
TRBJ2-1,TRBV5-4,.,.,CASSSQADSYNEQFF,TGTGCCAGCAGCTCCCAAGCGGACTCCTACAATGAGCAGTTCTTC
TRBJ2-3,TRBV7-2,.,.,CASSPRMSADTQYF,TGTGCCAGCAGCCCCCGTATGTCCGCAGATACGCAGTATTTT
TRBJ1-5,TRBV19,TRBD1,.,CASSRTGGRGSNQPQHF,TGTGCCAGTTCTCGGACAGGGGGCCGGGGGAGCAATCAGCCCCAGCATTTT
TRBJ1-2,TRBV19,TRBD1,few,CASTLGQDLNYGYTF,TGTGCCAGTACCCTCGGACAGGATCTTAACTATGGCTACACCTTC
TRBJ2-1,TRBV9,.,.,CASSVSSGAGNEQFF,TGTGCCAGCAGCGTATCCTCCGGTGCGGGAAATGAGCAGTTCTTC
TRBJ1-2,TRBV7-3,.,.,CASSLHSSNYGYTF,TGTGCCAGCAGCTTACACTCTTCTAACTATGGCTACACCTTC
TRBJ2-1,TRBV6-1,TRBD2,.,CASSDPLAGGGYEQFF,TGTGCCAGCAGTGACCCACTAGCGGGAGGTGGGTATGAGCAGTTCTTC